This paragraph reports one TCR beta chain. This specimen comes from a study of cytomegalovirus exposure and HLA in healthy donors. 13 Jbeta primers and 60 Vbeta primers were used for the PCR. This table comes from immunoSEQ multiplex PCR, and its TCRdb copy is limited to in-frame clones, with some not included. The repertoire includes some 130,000 clones, roughly 77% of them detected once, and roughly 3.7% sits in the top ten. CDR1 is LGHNA, CDR2 YSLEER, per germline. This CDR3 spans 15 amino acids. V was clipped by 1 base and J by 0 bases, with 9 bases between them. This clonotype originated in a male donor in good health and CMV-seronegative. Specimen: PBMCs. The V and J genes are TRBV4-3 and TRBJ1-1; a possible D gene is TRBD1 (5 bases). The CDR3 coding sequence is TGCGCCAGCAGCCAAGTGGCAGGGTTGAACACTGAAGCTTTCTTT. Translating gives CASSQVAGLNTEAFF.